These 27 T cell receptor beta chains came from one sample sequenced in a study of shared clonotypes between healthy human individuals. Assay: immunoSEQ multiplex PCR; the TCRdb copy retains only in-frame clones and omits some. The sample includes fewer than 700,000 clones, roughly 72% seen only once; the top ten take 12%. Sequenced input: PBMCs. Every receptor here comes from a woman between 40 and 55 years old in good health. Some clones in this sample may be carry-over from other donors' samples.

CDR3 in amino acids: CASRREPGELFF. CDR3 in DNA: TGTGCCAGCAGGAGGGAACCCGGGGAGCTGTTTTTT. The chain is built from TRBV2 and TRBJ2-2; D is perhaps TRBD2 (5 bases). The CDR3 covers 12 residues. Per the germline V gene, CDR1 is SNHLY and CDR2 is FYNNEI. With 6 bases removed from V and 6 bases from J, the gap between germline ends came to 8 bases. The full variable domain, rest sourced from reference TRBV2 and TRBJ2-2, is EPEVTQTPSHQVTQMGQEVILRCVPISNHLYFYWYRQILGQKVEFLVSFYNNEISEKSEIFDDQFSVERPDGSNFTLKIRSTKLEDSAMYFCASRREPGELFFGEGSRLTVL.

The chain couples TRBV7-9 to TRBJ2-1; 12 nucleotides line up with TRBD2. Germline loops: CDR1 SEHNR, CDR2 FQNEAQ (reference sequence). There are 17 residues in the CDR3. V was clipped by 2 bases and J by 6 bases; unmatched bases: 8. CDR3 residues: CASSLFPTLAGGNEQFF. CDR3 nucleotide sequence: TGTGCCAGCAGCTTATTCCCCACACTAGCGGGAGGCAATGAGCAGTTCTTC.

V gene TRBV10-3 combines with J gene TRBJ1-2; 7 positions match TRBD1. Germline-derived CDR1 and CDR2 are ENHRY and SYGVKD. The CDR3 runs to 17 residues. Unmatched junction bases numbered 16, after V lost 5 bases and J lost 4 bases. The CDR3 sequence is CAISKKYTGAPFYGYTF. CDR3 nucleotides: TGTGCCATCAGTAAAAAATACACAGGGGCACCGTTCTATGGCTACACCTTC.

V gene TRBV2 combines with J gene TRBJ1-5; the D is unclear. The germline CDR1 and CDR2 sequences are SNHLY and FYNNEI. The CDR3 has 16 residues. V was trimmed by 2 bases and J by 5 bases, leaving 16 bases between them. CDR3 protein: CASSEFGFGRDQPQHF. In nucleotides, the CDR3 is TGTGCCAGCAGTGAATTTGGGTTCGGGAGAGATCAGCCCCAGCATTTT.

The V call is TRBV10-1, the J call TRBJ2-7; D not certain. Germline CDR1 is WNHNN and CDR2 is SYGVQD (reference sequence). Trimming took 3 bases from V and 7 from J, leaving 13 bases between them. This CDR3 has 13 residues. CDR3 region: CASSENPTWEQYF. The CDR3 DNA is TGCGCCAGCAGTGAAAACCCGACCTGGGAGCAGTACTTC.

The rearrangement uses TRBV4-3 and TRBJ2-7, with D hard to call. The CDR3 totals 14 residues. V lost 6 bases, J lost 6 bases, and 18 bases lay in between. Germline CDR1 reads LGHNA; CDR2 reads YSLEER. Here the CDR3 reads CASRRIRQEGEQYF. In DNA, the CDR3 is TGCGCCAGCAGGCGAATTCGACAAGAAGGCGAGCAGTACTTC.

The V call is TRBV6-6, the J call TRBJ1-2; TRBD1 might be the D (6 bases). Looked up from germline, CDR1 is MNHNY and CDR2 is SVGAGI (reference sequence). V lost 3 bases to trimming and J lost 3 bases, with 14 bases between them. This CDR3 contains 15 residues. The CDR3 sequence: CASSYKRGEDYGYTF. Written as DNA, the CDR3 is TGTGCCAGCAGTTATAAGAGGGGGGAAGACTATGGCTACACCTTC.

In this sample, this clone turned up once. This chain uses TRBV7-2 with TRBJ1-5; D unresolved. The germline CDR1 and CDR2 sequences are SGHTA and FQGNSA. CDR3 length: 12 residues. The germline V and J ends were trimmed by 6 bases and 3 bases, with 6 bases remaining between them. The CDR3 region has the DNA TGTGCCAGCAGTAAATACAATCAGCCCCAGCATTTT. Translation: CASSKYNQPQHF.

The chain joins TRBV4-2 to TRBJ1-1; D is possibly TRBD1 (5 bases). The CDR3 is 12 amino acids. Germline CDR1 LGHNA, CDR2 YNFKEQ. Between the trimmed V and J ends, which lost 5 bases and 2 bases, there was a span of 6 bases. The CDR3 is CASSTGNTEAFF. The DNA of the CDR3 is TGTGCCAGCAGCACAGGTAACACTGAAGCTTTCTTT.

V is TRBV6-6 and J is TRBJ2-5; the D gene could be TRBD1 or TRBD2 (5 bases each). The CDR3 length is 16 residues. The ends were cut back, 5 bases at V and 5 bases at J, with 21 bases in the middle. Germline CDR1 and CDR2: MNHNY and SVGAGI (reference sequence). CDR3 in DNA: TGTGCCAGCAGTCCAATCGAAGCAGGGAGAGGGGAGACCCAGTACTTC. Translating gives CASSPIEAGRGETQYF.

This clone has more than one count but fewer than ten. The genes are TRBV9 and TRBJ2-2; no firm D call. The CDR3 runs to 16 residues. Trimming took 1 base from V and 3 from J, leaving 13 bases between them. The germline CDR1 and CDR2 sequences are SGDLS and YYNGEE. The CDR3 nucleotides read TGTGCCAGCAGCGTATTTAGCCCGACGCACACCGGGGAGCTGTTTTTT. The encoded protein is CASSVFSPTHTGELFF. The full variable domain, in which reference TRBV9 and TRBJ2-2 provide the parts outside the CDR3, is DSGVTQTPKHLITATGQRVTLRCSPRSGDLSVYWYQQSLDQGLQFLIQYYNGEERAKGNILERFSAQQFPDLHSELNLSSLELGDSALYFCASSVFSPTHTGELFFGEGSRLTVL.

J is TRBJ2-3 and V is TRBV11-2; TRBD2 matches 13 bases. This CDR3 region has 16 residues. Looked up from germline, CDR1 is SGHAT and CDR2 is FQNNGV. Trimming at V came to 5 bases and at J to 3 bases, leaving 5 bases not matched to a gene. CDR3 nucleotides: TGTGCCAGCAGCCTCAGACTAGCGGGAGGTACAGATACGCAGTATTTT. Residues: CASSLRLAGGTDTQYF. Full variable domain (outside the CDR3, taken from reference TRBV11-2 and TRBJ2-3): EAGVAQSPRYKIIEKRQSVAFWCNPISGHATLYWYQQILGQGPKLLIQFQNNGVVDDSQLPKDRFSAERLKGVDSTLKIQPAKLEDSAVYLCASSLRLAGGTDTQYFGPGTRLTVL.

The rearrangement uses TRBV6-6 and TRBJ1-4; maybe TRBD1 (6 bases). The CDR3 totals 15 residues. CDR1 and CDR2 (germline): MNHNY, SVGAGI (reference sequence). Trimming stripped 2 bases from V and 2 bases from J, with 9 bases between. As DNA, the CDR3 is TGTGCCAGCAGTTACGGGGGCCTCACTAATGAAAAACTGTTTTTT. Protein sequence: CASSYGGLTNEKLFF.

The chain is built from TRBV25-1 and TRBJ2-1; 8 bases align to TRBD2. The CDR3 consists of 16 residues. Germline CDR1 MGHDK, CDR2 SYGVNS. V lost 3 bases and J lost 4; bases outside the gene matches: 8. The chain's CDR3 is CASSDSGKGNYNEQFF. CDR3 nucleotides: TGTGCCAGCAGTGATAGCGGGAAGGGGAATTACAATGAGCAGTTCTTC.

V gene TRBV19 combines with J gene TRBJ1-5; TRBD1 agrees at 7 bases. With V trimmed by 7 bases and J by 7 bases, 13 bases remained unmatched. Germline CDR1 reads LNHDA; CDR2 reads SQIVND (reference sequence). CDR3 length equals 15 residues. The DNA for the CDR3 is TGTGCCAGTACCCCAAAGGGGGGCAGGGGGCAGCCCCAGCATTTT. Protein product: CASTPKGGRGQPQHF.

This chain uses TRBV11-2 with TRBJ1-3; D is ambiguous. V lost 7 bases, J lost 1 base, and 26 bases lay in between. The CDR3 covers 19 residues. Germline lookup yields CDR1 SGHAT and CDR2 FQNNGV. The CDR3 DNA reads as TGTGCCAGCACCAACTTTCCAAAGACGGTGGGCGCATCTGGAAACACCATATATTTT. It is translated as CASTNFPKTVGASGNTIYF.

The chain combines TRBV6-1 with TRBJ1-1; TRBD1 is a possible D gene (6 bases). The CDR3 sequence is 13 residues long. Germline V gene data show CDR1 as MNHNS and CDR2 as SASEGT. Trimming pared 7 bases from V and 7 bases from J, leaving 16 bases between. DNA of the CDR3: TGTGCCAGCACCACCCCGGGGGCGGGTGAAGCTTTCTTT. It is translated as CASTTPGAGEAFF.

V gene TRBV2 combines with J gene TRBJ2-7; 14 nucleotides line up with TRBD2. The CDR3 length is 19 residues. V lost 2 bases and J lost 0; bases outside the gene matches: 9. Germline CDR1 reads SNHLY; CDR2 reads FYNNEI. The CDR3 here is CASSESPGLAGGHSYEQYF. CDR3 DNA sequence: TGTGCCAGCAGTGAATCCCCCGGACTAGCGGGAGGCCACTCCTACGAGCAGTACTTC.

The chain carries TRBV19 and TRBJ1-2, with D possibly matching TRBD1 (6 bases). V was cut by 2 bases and J by 8 bases, with 24 bases left in between. Germline assignment: CDR1 LNHDA and CDR2 SQIVND (reference sequence). The CDR3 extends over 17 amino acids. The CDR3 spells CASSISAPGGRGGGYTF. The CDR3 region has the DNA TGTGCCAGTAGTATATCCGCGCCGGGGGGCCGGGGTGGAGGCTACACCTTC.

V gene TRBV19 combines with J gene TRBJ2-7; 7 bases line up with TRBD2. V shed 5 bases and J 2 bases; nucleotides not matched to a gene: 9. CDR1 and CDR2 (germline): LNHDA, SQIVND (reference sequence). The CDR3 totals 15 residues. The CDR3, as DNA: TGTGCCAGTAGTCCATTCAGCGGGACCCCCTACGAGCAGTACTTC. The encoded protein is CASSPFSGTPYEQYF.

A note on this clone: The sample contains more than one DNA sequence encoding this CDR3. V usage is TRBV30 and J usage is TRBJ1-1; D is uncertain. Germline lookup yields CDR1 GTSNPN and CDR2 SVGIG (reference sequence). There are 13 residues in the CDR3. V gave up 0 bases and J gave up 1 base, with 6 bases separating them. CDR3 nucleotide sequence: TGTGCCTGGAGTGTACACGGGAACACTGAAGCTTTCTTT. This gives the protein CAWSVHGNTEAFF.

The table lists this clone with a few counts. This chain uses TRBV7-9 with TRBJ2-7, with no clear D. Germline assignment: CDR1 SEHNR and CDR2 FQNEAQ (reference sequence). Trimming left V 6 bases short and J 6 bases short, with 15 bases between. The CDR3 loop spans 13 amino acids. DNA for the CDR3: TGTGCCAGCAGATTTAACACAGCTAGCGAGCAGTACTTC. This translates into CASRFNTASEQYF.

This clone has only a few counts. The gene calls are TRBV29-1 and TRBJ2-1; D might be TRBD2 (5 bases). Germline V gives CDR1 SQVTM, CDR2 ANQGSEA. V shed 4 bases and J shed 6 bases, with 10 bases lying between them. The CDR3 length is 12 residues. CDR3 in DNA: TGCAGCGTTGGTCTAGCTCCCAATGAGCAGTTCTTC. This encodes CSVGLAPNEQFF.

The chain employs TRBV2 and TRBJ2-7; 12 positions match TRBD2. This CDR3 is 16 amino acids long. Per the germline V gene, CDR1 is SNHLY and CDR2 is FYNNEI. With 5 bases clipped from V and 6 bases from J, the junction kept 11 bases outside the gene matches. CDR3 sequence reads: CASSRLAGELGREQYF. In nucleotides, the CDR3 is TGTGCCAGCAGTCGACTAGCGGGAGAATTGGGACGCGAGCAGTACTTC.

This clone was seen more than once but under ten times. V is TRBV6-1 and J is TRBJ2-1, with 10 bases matching TRBD2. J was trimmed by 9 bases and V by 4 bases; bases with no gene match: 6. This CDR3 comprises 14 residues. Looked up from germline, CDR1 is MNHNS and CDR2 is SASEGT. The CDR3, as DNA: TGTGCCAGCAGTGGAGCGGGAGGGCCTGGTGAGCAGTTCTTC. Protein sequence: CASSGAGGPGEQFF.

The chain combines TRBV9 with TRBJ2-5; no firm D call. Germline V CDR1 and CDR2: SGDLS, YYNGEE. V was pared by 4 bases and J by 5 bases, with 12 bases between. This CDR3 has 13 amino acids. CDR3 DNA: TGTGCCAGCAGCCAGTACGGCGATGAGACCCAGTACTTC. Translating gives CASSQYGDETQYF.

This sequence joins TRBV7-6 and TRBJ1-2, with D unclear. The germline V gene has CDR1 SGHVS and CDR2 FNYEAQ. The ends were cut back, 3 bases at V and 7 bases at J, with 9 bases in the middle. This CDR3 region has 12 residues. This CDR3 reads CASSLGVGGYTF. CDR3 in DNA: TGTGCCAGCAGCTTGGGAGTGGGTGGCTACACCTTC.